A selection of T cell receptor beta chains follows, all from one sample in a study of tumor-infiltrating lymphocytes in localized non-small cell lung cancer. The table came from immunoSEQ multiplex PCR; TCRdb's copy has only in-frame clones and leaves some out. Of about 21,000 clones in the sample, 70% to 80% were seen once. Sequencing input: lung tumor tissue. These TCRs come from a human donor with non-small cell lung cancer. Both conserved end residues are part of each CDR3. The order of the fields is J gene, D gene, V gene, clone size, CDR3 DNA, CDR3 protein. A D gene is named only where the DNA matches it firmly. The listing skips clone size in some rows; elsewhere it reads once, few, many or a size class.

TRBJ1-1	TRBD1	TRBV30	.	TGTGCCTGGCGGACAGGGAGGGACACTGAAGCTTTCTTT	CAWRTGRDTEAFF
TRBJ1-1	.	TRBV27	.	TGTGCCAGCAGTTCGTGGGACGAAGCTGAAGCTTTCTTT	CASSSWDEAEAFF
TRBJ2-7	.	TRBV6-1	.	TGTGCCAGCAGTCCCCGGGCCTCACTTTACGAGCAGTACTTC	CASSPRASLYEQYF
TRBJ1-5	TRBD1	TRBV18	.	TGTGCCAGCTCACCGCCGGGACAGGGGGAACAGCCCCAGCATTTT	CASSPPGQGEQPQHF
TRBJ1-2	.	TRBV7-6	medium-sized	TGTGCCAGCAGCTTAGGAAATGGGGATGGCTACACCTTC	CASSLGNGDGYTF
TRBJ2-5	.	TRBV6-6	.	TGTGCCAGCAGTTACTCACTGGGAGAGACCCAGTACTTC	CASSYSLGETQYF
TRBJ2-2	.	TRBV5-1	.	TGCGCCAGCAGCTTGGGACAGAACACCGGGGAGCTGTTTTTT	CASSLGQNTGELFF
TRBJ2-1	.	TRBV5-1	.	TGCGCCAGCAGCTTGGATTCGGGAGCCTCCTACAATGAGCAGTTCTTC	CASSLDSGASYNEQFF
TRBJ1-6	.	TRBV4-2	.	TGTGCCAGCAGCCAAGAACCTAATTCACCCCTCCACTTT	CASSQEPNSPLHF
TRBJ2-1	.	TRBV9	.	TGTGCCAGCAGCCCAGGACAGCGTGTAGACTACAATGAGCAGTTCTTC	CASSPGQRVDYNEQFF
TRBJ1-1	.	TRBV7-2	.	TGTGCCAGCAGCTTAGAATCCGGAGTAGCTTTCTTT	CASSLESGVAFF
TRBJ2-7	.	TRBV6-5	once	TGTGCCAGCAGTTACTCGCCGGGTTTCGAGCAGTACTTC	CASSYSPGFEQYF
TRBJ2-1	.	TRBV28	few	TGTGCCAGCAGTTTGGCCGGTGAGCAGTTCTTC	CASSLAGEQFF
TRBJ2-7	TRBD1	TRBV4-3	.	TGCGCCAGCAGCCAAGGCCTGACAGGGGAGTACGAGCAGTACTTC	CASSQGLTGEYEQYF
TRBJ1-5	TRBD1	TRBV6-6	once	TGTGCCAGCAGTTACTCGGGGACAGGGTTTCAGCCCCAGCATTTT	CASSYSGTGFQPQHF
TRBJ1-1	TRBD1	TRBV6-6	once	TGTGCCAGCAGGACCGGACAGGGTAAGAACACTGAAGCTTTCTTT	CASRTGQGKNTEAFF
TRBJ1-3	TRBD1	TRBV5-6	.	TGTGCCAGCGGAAGGGACAGGGGGTCTTCTGGAAACACCATATATTTT	CASGRDRGSSGNTIYF
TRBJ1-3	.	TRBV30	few	TGTGCCTGGAGTACCGCAGATATTGGAAACACCATATATTTT	CAWSTADIGNTIYF
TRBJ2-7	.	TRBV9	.	TGTGCCAGCAGCGTAGCTCAGGGAATAGGCTACGAGCAGTACTTC	CASSVAQGIGYEQYF
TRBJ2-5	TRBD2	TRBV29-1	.	TGCAGCGTCCGTAGCGGGAGTGGGGAGACCCAGTACTTC	CSVRSGSGETQYF
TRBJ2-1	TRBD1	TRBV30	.	TGTGCCTGGAGTAGACAGGGTAATGAGCAGTTCTTC	CAWSRQGNEQFF
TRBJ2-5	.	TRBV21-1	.	TGTGCCAGCAGCGCCCCCTACGGGAGGACTGAAGAGACCCAGTACTTC	CASSAPYGRTEETQYF
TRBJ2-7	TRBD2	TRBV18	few	TGTGCCAGCTCACCACAAGGACTAGACTACGAGCAGTACTTC	CASSPQGLDYEQYF
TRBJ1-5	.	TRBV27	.	TGTGCCAGCAGTACAATCAATCAGCCCCAGCATTTT	CASSTINQPQHF
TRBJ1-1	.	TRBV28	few	TGTGCCAGCAGCAAAAGGGCCACTGAAGCTTTCTTT	CASSKRATEAFF
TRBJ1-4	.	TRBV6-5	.	TGTGCCAGCAGCAGTCAGGGGAGGGTTGAAAAACTGTTTTTT	CASSSQGRVEKLFF
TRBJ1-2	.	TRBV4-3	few	TGCGCCAGCAGCCAAGTCCTTAGGGGGTACGAAGGGTATGGCTACACCTTC	CASSQVLRGYEGYGYTF